The next 26 T cell receptor beta chains were all read from a single sample in a study of blood T cell repertoires in COVID-19. Libraries were prepared by immunoSEQ multiplex PCR; TCRdb keeps only in-frame clonotypes and omits some of them. The sample lists roughly 100,000 clones, roughly 92% occurring once. The sample consisted of peripheral blood. These receptors were collected from a woman in her fifties or sixties with COVID-19, enrolled during active disease.

CDR3 DNA: TGTGCCAGCAGCTCTCGTCCCGGGGAGCTGTTTTTT. It is translated as CASSSRPGELFF. The V call is TRBV11-2, the J call TRBJ2-2; D uncertain. The germline V and J ends were trimmed by 4 bases and 6 bases, with 6 bases remaining between them. CDR3 length: 12 residues. CDR1 and CDR2 (germline): SGHAT, FQNNGV.

This chain connects TRBV10-3 to TRBJ2-7; a possible D gene is TRBD2 (5 bases). The CDR3 has 15 amino acids. Germline V gives CDR1 ENHRY, CDR2 SYGVKD. V dropped 4 bases and J dropped 6 bases, with 19 bases sitting between them. CDR3 sequence reads: CAISASPSGVGEQYV. The CDR3 DNA reads as TGTGCCATCAGTGCGTCCCCTTCCGGGGTGGGCGAGCAGTACGTC.

V and J are TRBV11-2 and TRBJ2-7; TRBD1 aligns across 7 bases. After removal of 3 bases from V and 2 bases from J, the junction contained 4 bases not matched to a gene. CDR1 SGHAT and CDR2 FQNNGV come from the germline V gene. The CDR3 has 14 residues. CDR3 amino acids: CASSLKGGPYEQYF. CDR3 DNA: TGTGCCAGCAGCTTGAAAGGGGGCCCCTACGAGCAGTACTTC. Drawing the rest from reference TRBV11-2 and TRBJ2-7, the complete variable domain is EAGVAQSPRYKIIEKRQSVAFWCNPISGHATLYWYQQILGQGPKLLIQFQNNGVVDDSQLPKDRFSAERLKGVDSTLKIQPAKLEDSAVYLCASSLKGGPYEQYFGPGTRLTVT.

The V call is TRBV12-5, the J call TRBJ2-4; the D is unclear. This CDR3 region has 12 residues. The V end was cut by 7 bases, the J end by 6 bases, with 10 bases between. CDR1 and CDR2 (germline): LGHNT, FRNRAP. The CDR3 sequence is CASASNINIQYF. In nucleotides, the CDR3 is TGTGCTAGTGCCTCGAACATAAACATTCAGTACTTC.

J is TRBJ2-3 and V is TRBV7-8; 7 bases align to TRBD1. Germline CDR1 SGHVS, CDR2 FQNEAQ. With 3 bases clipped from V and 2 bases from J, the junction kept 11 bases outside the gene matches. The CDR3 consists of 17 residues. In nucleotides, the CDR3 is TGTGCCAGCAGCTTCGATGACAGGGCCACGAACACAGATACGCAGTATTTT. As protein: CASSFDDRATNTDTQYF.

This chain links TRBV6-5 with TRBJ2-3, with 7 nucleotides matching TRBD2. Germline trimming cut 0 bases from V and 0 bases from J; bases unmatched to any gene: 3. This CDR3 region has 16 residues. CDR1 is MNHEY and CDR2 is SVGAGI in the germline V gene. CDR3 amino acids: CASSYSASGSTDTQYF. CDR3 nucleotides: TGTGCCAGCAGTTACTCGGCTAGCGGTAGCACAGATACGCAGTATTTT.

The chain is built from TRBV19 and TRBJ2-1, with 7 bases identical to TRBD2. This CDR3 has 15 amino acids. Trimming at V came to 3 bases and at J to 7 bases, leaving 9 bases not matched to a gene. Germline-derived CDR1 and CDR2 are LNHDA and SQIVND (reference sequence). The CDR3 protein is CASSILHGGFNEQFF. The CDR3 DNA sequence: TGTGCCAGTAGTATTCTTCACGGGGGGTTTAATGAGCAGTTCTTC.

This chain uses TRBV2 with TRBJ2-5; 9 positions match TRBD1. Germline lookup yields CDR1 SNHLY and CDR2 FYNNEI. With 8 bases clipped from V and 5 bases from J, the junction kept 9 bases outside the gene matches. The CDR3 extends over 14 amino acids. CDR3 sequence (DNA): TGTGCCAGCTGCAAAACAGGGGGCAGCGAGACCCAGTACTTC. Its protein is CASCKTGGSETQYF.

This clone was recorded once. V gene TRBV7-9 combines with J gene TRBJ1-2; 8 bases agree with TRBD1. CDR1 SEHNR and CDR2 FQNEAQ come from the germline V gene (reference sequence). V shed 4 bases, J shed 6 bases, and the junction held 4 bases outside the gene matches. The CDR3 totals 13 residues. CDR3 in amino acids: CASSSDRVDGYTF. CDR3 coding DNA: TGTGCCAGCAGCTCGGACAGGGTCGATGGCTACACCTTC. Complete variable domain (other parts from reference TRBV7-9 and TRBJ1-2): DTGVSQNPRHKITKRGQNVTFRCDPISEHNRLYWYRQTLGQGPEFLTYFQNEAQLEKSRLLSDRFSAERPKGSFSTLEIQRTEQGDSAMYLCASSSDRVDGYTFGSGTRLTVV.

The chain recombines TRBV10-1 with TRBJ2-1; D might be TRBD2 (5 bases). Germline loops: CDR1 WNHNN, CDR2 SYGVQD (reference sequence). V was shortened by 4 bases and J by 4 bases, with 8 bases between the two germline ends. CDR3 size: 13 residues. The CDR3 loop reads CASSGTHYNEQFF. CDR3 sequence (DNA): TGCGCCAGCAGTGGGACTCATTACAATGAGCAGTTCTTC.

The chain combines TRBV2 with TRBJ2-1, with D perhaps TRBD1 (6 bases). V was shortened by 7 bases and J by 0 bases, with 16 bases between the two germline ends. The CDR3 runs 16 residues. Germline assignment: CDR1 SNHLY and CDR2 FYNNEI. The CDR3 nucleotides read TGTGCCAGCAACCCGACAGGTCCGAGCTCCTACAATGAGCAGTTCTTC. This gives the protein CASNPTGPSSYNEQFF.

The rearrangement links TRBV5-4 to TRBJ1-2, with 11 bases aligning to TRBD1. J gave up 4 bases and V 5 bases, and 7 bases lay outside the gene matches. Germline CDR1 reads SGHNT; CDR2 reads YYREEE (reference sequence). This CDR3 contains 15 residues. The CDR3 nucleotides read TGTGCCAGCAGGCCGGACAGGGGGCTTAGCTATGGCTACACCTTC. It specifies CASRPDRGLSYGYTF.

Here the CDR3 reads CAISESGLRGTYEQYF. The CDR3 DNA follows: TGTGCCATCAGTGAGTCAGGCCTGCGGGGAACCTACGAGCAGTACTTC. The V gene is TRBV10-3, the J gene TRBJ2-7; D is possibly TRBD2 (6 bases). CDR3 size: 16 residues. V dropped 0 bases and J dropped 2 bases, with 14 bases sitting between them. The germline CDR1 and CDR2 sequences are ENHRY and SYGVKD.

The V gene is TRBV4-1, the J gene TRBJ1-5; 9 nucleotides match TRBD1. The CDR3 is made up of 16 amino acids. The V segment lost 5 bases and the J segment 5 bases; nucleotides outside the gene matches: 10. CDR1 MGHRA and CDR2 YSYEKL come from the germline V gene. CDR3 sequence: CASSSKDRGGHQPQHF. Here the CDR3 DNA reads TGCGCCAGCAGCTCCAAGGACAGGGGCGGACATCAGCCCCAGCATTTT.

With respect to this clone: Other DNA sequences in this sample translate to the same CDR3. The chain uses TRBV19 and TRBJ1-1; possible D gene TRBD1, 5 bases. V lost 5 bases and J lost 1, with 8 bases in between. The germline V gene encodes CDR1 LNHDA and CDR2 SQIVND (reference sequence). CDR3 size: 13 residues. CDR3 protein: CASSPGGNTEAFF. CDR3 nucleotide sequence: TGTGCCAGTAGTCCCGGGGGGAACACTGAAGCTTTCTTT. Looking up the rest from reference TRBV19 and TRBJ1-1 gives the full variable domain: DGGITQSPKYLFRKEGQNVTLSCEQNLNHDAMYWYRQDPGQGLRLIYYSQIVNDFQKGDIAEGYSVSREKKESFPLTVTSAQKNPTAFYLCASSPGGNTEAFFGQGTRLTVV.

The genes are TRBV7-2 and TRBJ2-7, with 10 bases aligning to TRBD1. The CDR3 is made up of 15 amino acids. The V gene end was trimmed by 5 bases and the J gene end by 1 base; junction bases not matched to a gene: 5. CDR1 and CDR2 (germline): SGHTA, FQGNSA. This CDR3 reads CASSAGTGASYEQYF. CDR3 nucleotide sequence: TGTGCCAGCAGCGCCGGGACAGGGGCTTCCTACGAGCAGTACTTC.

The V call is TRBV6-5, the J call TRBJ1-1; TRBD1 is a possible D gene (5 bases). The germline V and J ends were trimmed by 7 bases and 3 bases, with 12 bases remaining between them. This CDR3 is 13 amino acids long. Looked up from germline, CDR1 is MNHEY and CDR2 is SVGAGI. CDR3 sequence (DNA): TGTGCCAGCAAATGGGGCCGGGACACTGAAGCTTTCTTT. Protein: CASKWGRDTEAFF.

The rearrangement uses TRBV7-8 and TRBJ1-2; possible D gene TRBD1, 6 bases. This CDR3 region has 13 residues. CDR1 and CDR2 from the germline V gene are SGHVS and FQNEAQ. V was pared by 4 bases and J by 7 bases, with 13 bases between. The DNA for the CDR3 is TGTGCCAGCAGCTACAGGGTGGCGAGTGGCTACACCTTC. This encodes CASSYRVASGYTF.

The V call is TRBV6-2 or TRBV6-3, the J call TRBJ1-1; D ambiguous. In germline, CDR1 is MNHEY, CDR2 SVGEGT. The ends were cut back, 6 bases at V and 1 base at J, with 12 bases in the middle. This CDR3 has 14 amino acids. The CDR3 DNA sequence: TGTGCCAGCAGCCTCAGGAGGGCGAACACTGAAGCTTTCTTT. Its protein is CASSLRRANTEAFF.

The gene calls are TRBV19 and TRBJ1-2; D possibly corresponds to TRBD1 (6 bases). The CDR3 consists of 13 residues. V lost 7 bases and J lost 4, with 13 bases in between. In germline, CDR1 is LNHDA, CDR2 SQIVND (reference sequence). CDR3 region: CASTFLGGYGYTF. Written as DNA, the CDR3 is TGTGCCAGTACCTTCCTAGGGGGCTATGGCTACACCTTC.

The V and J genes are TRBV30 and TRBJ2-1; 7 bases fit TRBD2. With V trimmed by 3 bases and J by 7 bases, 12 bases remained unmatched. The germline CDR1 and CDR2 sequences are GTSNPN and SVGIG (reference sequence). This CDR3 spans 15 amino acids. This CDR3 reads CAWSRGGGTANEQFF. The CDR3 bases are TGTGCCTGGAGCCGTGGGGGGGGGACGGCAAATGAGCAGTTCTTC.

This clone was seen once. The V gene is TRBV30, the J gene TRBJ1-5; tentative D call: TRBD1 (6 bases). CDR1 GTSNPN and CDR2 SVGIG come from the germline V gene (reference sequence). Trimming shortened V by 0 bases and J by 5 bases, and 14 bases separated the two germline ends. The CDR3 spans 15 residues. The CDR3 coding sequence is TGTGCCTGGAGTGTAGGCAGGGGTGGGGATCAGCCCCAGCATTTT. It encodes CAWSVGRGGDQPQHF.

V usage is TRBV18 and J usage is TRBJ1-2; TRBD1 is a possible D gene (6 bases). V gave up 2 bases and J gave up 6 bases, with 13 bases separating them. CDR3 length: 14 residues. CDR1 is KGHSH, CDR2 LQKENI, per germline. The CDR3 DNA follows: TGTGCCAGCTCACCATTACAACAGGGAAATGGCTACACCTTC. Translating it yields CASSPLQQGNGYTF.

The V call is TRBV30, the J call TRBJ1-2; D is unclear. V dropped 5 bases and J dropped 6 bases, with 22 bases sitting between them. This CDR3 is 15 amino acids long. Germline CDR1 reads GTSNPN; CDR2 reads SVGIG (reference sequence). CDR3 bases: TGTGCCTGGCTAGACCTCCTCACGCGGGAAGATGGCTACACCTTC. As protein: CAWLDLLTREDGYTF.

The CDR3 DNA sequence: TGTGCCAGCAGCCGTGACACAACCTATGGCTACACCTTC. Translated, it gives CASSRDTTYGYTF. This rearrangement joins TRBV7-2 to TRBJ1-2; D unresolved. The CDR3 totals 13 residues. Germline V CDR1 and CDR2: SGHTA, FQGNSA. V shed 5 bases and J shed 4 bases, with 11 bases lying between them.

The CDR3 nucleotides are TGTGCCAGCAGCCAAGTTCTTGGAAACACCATATATTTT. Amino acid sequence: CASSQVLGNTIYF. The chain combines TRBV3-1 (or the pseudogene TRBV3-2) with TRBJ1-3, with D hard to call. Deletions cut 1 base from V and 3 bases from J, with 4 bases between. The CDR3 has 13 residues. Looked up from germline, CDR1 is LGHDT and CDR2 is YNNKEL (reference sequence).